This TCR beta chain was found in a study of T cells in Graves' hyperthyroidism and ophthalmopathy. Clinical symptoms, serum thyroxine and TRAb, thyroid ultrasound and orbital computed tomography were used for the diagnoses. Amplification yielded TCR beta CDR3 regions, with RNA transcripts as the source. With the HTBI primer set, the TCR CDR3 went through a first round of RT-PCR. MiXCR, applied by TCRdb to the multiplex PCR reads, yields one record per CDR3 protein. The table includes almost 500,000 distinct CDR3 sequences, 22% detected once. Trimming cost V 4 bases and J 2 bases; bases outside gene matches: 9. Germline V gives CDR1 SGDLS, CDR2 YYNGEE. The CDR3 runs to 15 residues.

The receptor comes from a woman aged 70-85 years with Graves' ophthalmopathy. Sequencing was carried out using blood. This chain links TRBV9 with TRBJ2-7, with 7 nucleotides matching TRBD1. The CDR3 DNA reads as TGTGCCAGCAGCTCCCGGGACAGCGGTCCCTACGAGCAGTACTTC. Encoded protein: CASSSRDSGPYEQYF.